The 27 T cell receptor beta chains below were found in one sample sequenced in a study of blood T cell repertoires in COVID-19. Sequencing was performed with immunoSEQ multiplex PCR; in TCRdb, only in-frame clones are kept and a portion is missing. The table shows fewer than 200,000 clones, with roughly 85% occurring only once. The sample taken for sequencing was PBMCs or T cells enriched from blood (not recorded which). The receptors were gathered from a woman between 18 and 29 years old who had recovered from COVID-19.

This clone was detected only once. CDR3 residues: CASSLIGAMNTEAFF. CDR3 in DNA: TGTGCCAGCAGCCTAATTGGAGCGATGAACACTGAAGCTTTCTTT. The chain uses TRBV14 and TRBJ1-1; no reliable D call. This CDR3 is 15 amino acids long. V lost 4 bases and J lost 0, with 12 bases in between. The germline CDR1 and CDR2 sequences are SGHDN and FVKESK.

In its sample, this clone was seen a few times. V is TRBV30 and J is TRBJ2-7; maybe TRBD2 (5 bases). Between the trimmed V and J ends, which lost 0 bases and 2 bases, there was a span of 11 bases. Germline CDR1 is GTSNPN and CDR2 is SVGIG (reference sequence). This CDR3 is 14 amino acids long. The CDR3 nucleotides are TGTGCCTGGAGTGTACGGCTAGCTCCCTACGAGCAGTACTTC. Translated, it gives CAWSVRLAPYEQYF.

V usage is TRBV7-2 and J usage is TRBJ1-2; D may be TRBD1 (6 bases). The germline CDR1 and CDR2 sequences are SGHTA and FQGNSA. The V end lost 0 bases, the J end lost 0 bases, and 14 bases lay between the germline ends. This CDR3 has 17 amino acids. CDR3 coding DNA: TGTGCCAGCAGCTTAGCGGACCCCAGGGGAGCTAACTATGGCTACACCTTC. This sequence encodes CASSLADPRGANYGYTF. Complete variable domain (other parts from reference TRBV7-2 and TRBJ1-2): GAGVSQSPSNKVTEKGKDVELRCDPISGHTALYWYRQSLGQGLEFLIYFQGNSAPDKSGLPSDRFSAERTGGSVSTLTIQRTQQEDSAVYLCASSLADPRGANYGYTFGSGTRLTVV.

This chain uses TRBV11-2 with TRBJ2-7; 11 bases agree with TRBD1. After removal of 5 bases from V and 9 bases from J, the junction contained 3 bases not matched to a gene. Germline CDR1 reads SGHAT; CDR2 reads FQNNGV. The CDR3 length is 12 residues. The CDR3 here is CASSPGQGGQYF. The CDR3 DNA reads TGTGCCAGCAGCCCGGGACAGGGGGGGCAGTACTTC.

This chain joins TRBV19 and TRBJ1-6; D is unresolved. There are 14 residues in the CDR3. V dropped 5 bases and J dropped 8 bases, with 13 bases sitting between them. CDR1 and CDR2 from the germline V gene are LNHDA and SQIVND (reference sequence). The CDR3 bases are TGTGCCAGTAGTCTAGGAGGTTCCCATTCACCCCTCCACTTT. Residues: CASSLGGSHSPLHF.

The chain uses TRBV27 and TRBJ1-1; 8 positions agree with TRBD1. The V gene end was trimmed by 3 bases and the J gene end by 2 bases; junction bases not matched to a gene: 5. In germline, CDR1 is MNHEY, CDR2 SMNVEV (reference sequence). The CDR3 is 15 amino acids. The CDR3 coding sequence is TGTGCCAGCAGTTTTACCACAGGGGGAAACACTGAAGCTTTCTTT. As protein: CASSFTTGGNTEAFF.

The chain recombines TRBV10-1 with TRBJ2-5; maybe TRBD1 (6 bases). V shed 4 bases and J shed 1 base, with 10 bases lying between them. CDR3 length equals 14 residues. Germline V gene data show CDR1 as WNHNN and CDR2 as SYGVQD (reference sequence). CDR3 sequence reads: CASSAGQIQETQYF. In nucleotides, the CDR3 is TGCGCCAGCAGTGCTGGACAGATCCAAGAGACCCAGTACTTC.

The chain employs TRBV3-1 (or the pseudogene TRBV3-2) and TRBJ1-4, with 7 bases fitting TRBD1. CDR3 length equals 12 residues. Germline CDR1 is LGHDT and CDR2 is YNNKEL (reference sequence). In DNA form, the CDR3 reads TGTGCTACAAGCAGGGGGAGGGAAAAACTGTTTTTT. Translating it yields CATSRGREKLFF.

The chain has TRBV6-5 and TRBJ2-7, with no clear D. Germline V gene lookup returns CDR1 MNHEY and CDR2 SVGAGI. The CDR3 covers 13 residues. V lost 8 bases, J lost 5 bases, and 16 bases lay in between. CDR3 bases: TGTGCCAGCCGCCTCTCCCTACCCGACGAGCAGTACTTC. Translating gives CASRLSLPDEQYF.

V gene TRBV2 combines with J gene TRBJ2-1; TRBD2 aligns across 13 bases. Germline loops: CDR1 SNHLY, CDR2 FYNNEI. V lost 8 bases, J lost 10 bases, and 8 bases stayed unmatched. This CDR3 has 14 amino acids. The CDR3 here is CASEGTSGVEEQFF. CDR3 DNA sequence: TGTGCCAGCGAAGGGACTAGCGGGGTAGAAGAGCAGTTCTTC. The full variable domain, its missing parts supplied by reference TRBV2 and TRBJ2-1, is EPEVTQTPSHQVTQMGQEVILRCVPISNHLYFYWYRQILGQKVEFLVSFYNNEISEKSEIFDDQFSVERPDGSNFTLKIRSTKLEDSAMYFCASEGTSGVEEQFFGPGTRLTVL.

This chain links TRBV5-6 with TRBJ2-2; 10 nucleotides line up with TRBD1. This CDR3 has 15 amino acids. Germline CDR1 and CDR2: SGHDT and YYEEEE. The V segment lost 2 bases and the J segment 6 bases; nucleotides outside the gene matches: 4. CDR3 DNA sequence: TGTGCCAGCAGCTTCGGGACAGGGGATGCCGGGGAGCTGTTTTTT. This codes for CASSFGTGDAGELFF.

The genes are TRBV5-1 and TRBJ2-7, with 7 bases lining up with TRBD2. This CDR3 contains 13 residues. Germline CDR1 reads SGHRS; CDR2 reads YFSETQ. V shed 7 bases, J shed 5 bases, and the junction held 9 bases outside the gene matches. The CDR3 region has the DNA TGCGCCAGCTCCTGGGGGGGAACTGACGAGCAGTACTTC. Amino acids: CASSWGGTDEQYF.

The rearrangement links TRBV28 to TRBJ2-1, with D perhaps TRBD1 (6 bases). Trimming took 5 bases from V and 8 from J, leaving 13 bases between them. Germline CDR1 and CDR2: MDHEN and SYDVKM. The CDR3 is 13 amino acids. CDR3 protein: CASSPQGPDEQFF. In DNA form, the CDR3 reads TGTGCCAGCAGTCCACAGGGCCCCGATGAGCAGTTCTTC.

This clone was counted a single time. The rearrangement uses TRBV5-4 and TRBJ1-5; D perhaps matches TRBD1 (5 bases). V lost 3 bases to trimming and J lost 4 bases, with 11 bases between them. The germline V gene has CDR1 SGHNT and CDR2 YYREEE (reference sequence). The CDR3 is 14 amino acids. CDR3 in DNA: TGTGCCAGCAGCTCCCAGGGTTCAAATCAGCCCCAGCATTTT. This gives the protein CASSSQGSNQPQHF.

V usage is TRBV19 and J usage is TRBJ2-7; the match to TRBD1 covers 9 bases. The length of the CDR3 is 17 residues. Germline CDR1 is LNHDA and CDR2 is SQIVND (reference sequence). The junction had 12 bases not matched to a gene; V was cut back by 4 bases and J by 2 bases. Written as DNA, the CDR3 is TGTGCCAGTAGTACCTGGACAGGGGAGACGACCGCCTACGAGCAGTACTTC. It is translated as CASSTWTGETTAYEQYF. Full variable domain (rest looked up from reference TRBV19 and TRBJ2-7): DGGITQSPKYLFRKEGQNVTLSCEQNLNHDAMYWYRQDPGQGLRLIYYSQIVNDFQKGDIAEGYSVSREKKESFPLTVTSAQKNPTAFYLCASSTWTGETTAYEQYFGPGTRLTVT.

This sequence joins TRBV10-3 and TRBJ2-3, with 9 bases identical to TRBD2. Germline CDR1 and CDR2: ENHRY and SYGVKD. The CDR3 runs to 16 residues. V shed 5 bases and J 0 bases; nucleotides not matched to a gene: 6. Here the CDR3 DNA reads TGTGCCATCAGTATGACTAGCGGCTATAGCACAGATACGCAGTATTTT. Protein sequence: CAISMTSGYSTDTQYF.

The table lists this clone with a count of one. The rearrangement joins TRBV7-8 to TRBJ2-7; 7 bases match TRBD2. This CDR3 comprises 17 residues. Looked up from germline, CDR1 is SGHVS and CDR2 is FQNEAQ. V shed 1 base, J shed 2 bases, and the junction held 11 bases outside the gene matches. This CDR3 reads CASSLDRSGDHPYEQYF. In nucleotides, the CDR3 is TGTGCCAGCAGCTTAGACCGAAGCGGGGACCACCCCTACGAGCAGTACTTC.

The chain combines TRBV30 with TRBJ1-5, with D maybe TRBD1 (5 bases). CDR3 size: 17 residues. Germline CDR1 GTSNPN, CDR2 SVGIG (reference sequence). The CDR3 sequence: CARVRRGGYLVNQPQHF. Written as DNA, the CDR3 is TGTGCTCGGGTCCGTAGGGGTGGATACTTGGTCAATCAGCCCCAGCATTTT.

The V and J genes are TRBV7-8 and TRBJ1-1; possibly TRBD1 for D (5 bases). Trimming stripped 0 bases from V and 0 bases from J, with 11 bases between. CDR3 size: 16 residues. In germline, CDR1 is SGHVS, CDR2 FQNEAQ. This chain's CDR3 is CASSLAQGPMNTEAFF. In DNA, the CDR3 is TGTGCCAGCAGCTTAGCGCAGGGTCCTATGAACACTGAAGCTTTCTTT.

This chain connects TRBV7-2 to TRBJ2-3, with D maybe TRBD2 (6 bases). CDR3 length equals 16 residues. V lost 5 bases and J lost 4, with 19 bases in between. Germline CDR1 and CDR2: SGHTA and FQGNSA. CDR3 in amino acids: CASSRRDWRGADTQYF. The CDR3 DNA follows: TGTGCCAGCAGCCGCCGGGACTGGAGGGGAGCAGATACGCAGTATTTT.

The genes are TRBV6-1 and TRBJ1-6; a weak D match, TRBD1 (5 bases). V was clipped by 0 bases and J by 8 bases, with 11 bases between them. The CDR3 is made up of 15 amino acids. The germline gives CDR1 MNHNS, CDR2 SASEGT. In DNA form, the CDR3 reads TGTGCCAGCAGTGAAGCGCGCCAGGGCGATTCACCCCTCCACTTT. Protein product: CASSEARQGDSPLHF.

V usage is TRBV30 and J usage is TRBJ1-6; perhaps TRBD1 as D (6 bases). CDR1 is GTSNPN, CDR2 SVGIG, per germline (reference sequence). V dropped 0 bases and J dropped 0 bases, with 15 bases sitting between them. CDR3 length: 18 residues. The CDR3 loop reads CAWSVDRGGSSYNSPLHF. DNA of the CDR3: TGTGCCTGGAGTGTAGACCGAGGGGGAAGCTCCTATAATTCACCCCTCCACTTT.

The rearrangement joins TRBV28 to TRBJ1-2, with D perhaps TRBD1 (5 bases). The germline gives CDR1 MDHEN, CDR2 SYDVKM. Trimming pared 10 bases from V and 8 bases from J, leaving 23 bases between. The length of the CDR3 is 14 residues. CDR3 in amino acids: CATMKQAPLMGYTF. CDR3 nucleotide sequence: TGTGCCACCATGAAACAGGCCCCCCTGATGGGCTACACCTTC.

This chain uses TRBV19 with TRBJ2-7; 9 bases map to TRBD1. Germline CDR1 is LNHDA and CDR2 is SQIVND (reference sequence). This CDR3 has 14 residues. V was pared by 5 bases and J by 4 bases, with 6 bases of the junction left unmatched. In nucleotides, the CDR3 is TGTGCCAGTAGTCTGTCACAGGGGGCGTACGAGCAGTACTTC. Translating it yields CASSLSQGAYEQYF.

The chain has TRBV30 and TRBJ1-5; D is possibly TRBD1 (5 bases). The V gene's germline CDR1 is GTSNPN and CDR2 SVGIG (reference sequence). The CDR3 extends over 14 amino acids. Trimming took 3 bases from V and 0 from J, leaving 9 bases between them. Here the CDR3 DNA reads TGTGCCTGGAGGTCAGGGAATAGCAATCAGCCCCAGCATTTT. This gives the protein CAWRSGNSNQPQHF.

This rearrangement joins TRBV6-2 or TRBV6-3 to TRBJ2-3; D unresolved. Trimming took 2 bases from V and 5 from J, leaving 5 bases between them. CDR3 length equals 12 residues. The germline gives CDR1 MNHEY, CDR2 SVGEGT. The CDR3 DNA reads as TGTGCCAGCAGTTACGAGATAGATACGCAGTATTTT. Its translation is CASSYEIDTQYF.

This clone has more than one count but fewer than ten. CDR3 sequence reads: CASSLDGGSTDTQYF. The CDR3, as DNA: TGTGCCAGCAGCTTAGATGGGGGGAGCACAGATACGCAGTATTTT. This chain links TRBV7-2 with TRBJ2-3; weak D call: TRBD2 (6 bases). Germline loops: CDR1 SGHTA, CDR2 FQGNSA. The CDR3 has 15 residues. V was shortened by 1 base and J by 0 bases, with 8 bases between the two germline ends.